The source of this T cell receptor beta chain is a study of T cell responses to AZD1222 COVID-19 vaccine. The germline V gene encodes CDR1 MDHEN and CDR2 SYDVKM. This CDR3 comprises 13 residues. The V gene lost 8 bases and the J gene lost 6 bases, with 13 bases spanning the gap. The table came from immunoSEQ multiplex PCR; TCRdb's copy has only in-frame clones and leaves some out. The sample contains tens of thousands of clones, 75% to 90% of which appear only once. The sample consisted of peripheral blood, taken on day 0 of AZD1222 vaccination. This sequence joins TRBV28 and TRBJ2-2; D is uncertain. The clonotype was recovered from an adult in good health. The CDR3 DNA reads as TGTGCCAGCTTTAAATGGTCGGCCGGGGAGCTGTTTTTT. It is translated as CASFKWSAGELFF.